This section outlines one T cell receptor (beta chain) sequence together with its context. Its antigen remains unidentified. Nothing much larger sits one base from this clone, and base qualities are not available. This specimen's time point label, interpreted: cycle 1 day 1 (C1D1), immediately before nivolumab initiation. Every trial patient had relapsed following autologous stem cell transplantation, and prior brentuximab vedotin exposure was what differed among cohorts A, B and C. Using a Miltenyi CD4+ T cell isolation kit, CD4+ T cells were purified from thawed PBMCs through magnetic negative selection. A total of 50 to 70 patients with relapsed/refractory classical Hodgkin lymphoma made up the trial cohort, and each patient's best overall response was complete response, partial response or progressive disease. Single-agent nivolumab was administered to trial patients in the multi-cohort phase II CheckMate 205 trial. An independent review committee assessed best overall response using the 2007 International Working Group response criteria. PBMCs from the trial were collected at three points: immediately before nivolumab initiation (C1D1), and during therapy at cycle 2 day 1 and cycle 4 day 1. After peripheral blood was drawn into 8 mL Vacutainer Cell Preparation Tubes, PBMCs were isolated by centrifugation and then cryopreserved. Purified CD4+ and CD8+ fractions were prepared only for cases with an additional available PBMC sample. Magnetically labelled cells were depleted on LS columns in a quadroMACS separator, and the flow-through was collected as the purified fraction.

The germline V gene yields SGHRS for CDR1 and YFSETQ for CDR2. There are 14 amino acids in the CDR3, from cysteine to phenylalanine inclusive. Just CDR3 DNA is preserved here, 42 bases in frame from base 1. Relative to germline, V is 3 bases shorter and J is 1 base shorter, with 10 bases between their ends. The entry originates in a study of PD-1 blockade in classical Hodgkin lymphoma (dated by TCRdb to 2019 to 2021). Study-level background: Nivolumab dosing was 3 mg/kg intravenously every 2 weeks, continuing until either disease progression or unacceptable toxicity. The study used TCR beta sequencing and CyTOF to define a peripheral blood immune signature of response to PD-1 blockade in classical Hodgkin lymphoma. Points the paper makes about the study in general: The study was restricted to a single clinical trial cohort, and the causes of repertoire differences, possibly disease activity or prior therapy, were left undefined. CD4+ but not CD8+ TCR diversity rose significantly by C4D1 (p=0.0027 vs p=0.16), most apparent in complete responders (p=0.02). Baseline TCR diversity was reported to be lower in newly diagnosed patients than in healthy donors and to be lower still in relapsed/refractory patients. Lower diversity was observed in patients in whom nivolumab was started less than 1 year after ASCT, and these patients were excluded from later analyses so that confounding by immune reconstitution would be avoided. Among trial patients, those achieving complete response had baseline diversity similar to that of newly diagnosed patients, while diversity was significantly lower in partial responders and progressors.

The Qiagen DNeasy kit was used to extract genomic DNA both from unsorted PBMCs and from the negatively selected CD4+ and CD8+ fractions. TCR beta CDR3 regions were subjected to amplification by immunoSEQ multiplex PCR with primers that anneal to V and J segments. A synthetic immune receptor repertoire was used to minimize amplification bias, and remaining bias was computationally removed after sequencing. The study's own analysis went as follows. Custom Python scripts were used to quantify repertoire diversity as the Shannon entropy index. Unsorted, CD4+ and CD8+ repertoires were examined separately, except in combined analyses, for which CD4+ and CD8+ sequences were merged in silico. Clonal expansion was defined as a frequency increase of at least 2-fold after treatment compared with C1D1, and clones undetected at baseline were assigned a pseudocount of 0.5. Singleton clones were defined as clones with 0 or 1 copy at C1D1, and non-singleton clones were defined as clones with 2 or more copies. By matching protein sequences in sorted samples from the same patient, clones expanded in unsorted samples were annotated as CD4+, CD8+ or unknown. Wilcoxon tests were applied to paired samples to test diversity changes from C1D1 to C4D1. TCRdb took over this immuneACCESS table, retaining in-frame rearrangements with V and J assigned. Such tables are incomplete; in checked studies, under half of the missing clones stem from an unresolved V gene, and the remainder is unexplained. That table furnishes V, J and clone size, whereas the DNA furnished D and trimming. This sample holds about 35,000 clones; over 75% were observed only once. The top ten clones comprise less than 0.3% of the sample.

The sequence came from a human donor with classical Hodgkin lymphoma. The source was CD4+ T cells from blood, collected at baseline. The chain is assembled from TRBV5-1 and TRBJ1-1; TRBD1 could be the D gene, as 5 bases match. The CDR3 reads CASSSGGWNTEAFF. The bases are TGCGCCAGCAGCTCCGGGGGGTGGAACACTGAAGCTTTCTTT.